A selection of T cell receptor beta chains follows, all from one sample in a study of T cells in Graves' hyperthyroidism and ophthalmopathy. TCRdb analysed the multiplex PCR reads with MiXCR anew, one entry per CDR3 protein. Of 500,000 to 600,000 distinct CDR3 sequences listed, approximately 16% are singletons. Sequenced sample: blood. The source of these receptors is a woman under 30 with Graves' hyperthyroidism. The conserved cysteine and the conserved F or W are not part of the CDR3 here. D genes are given only for firm matches. A clone size is listed for some rows: how often the clone was seen (once, few, many), or a class if it is expanded.

j_call	v_call	clone_size	d_call	cdr3_aa
TRBJ2-3	TRBV3-1	few	TRBD2	ASSRVSGGYTDTQY
TRBJ1-4	TRBV29-1	few	-	SAVGRQGGEKLF
TRBJ2-5	TRBV12-3/TRBV12-4	-	-	ASSFRESGTQY
TRBJ2-5	TRBV6-5	many	-	ASSYSVATQETQY
TRBJ2-5	TRBV20-1	many	-	SARLTETQY
TRBJ2-7	TRBV6-1	many	-	ASSPMGGYEQY
TRBJ1-5	TRBV20-1	many	-	SARTGGQPQH
TRBJ2-7	TRBV7-9	-	TRBD1	ASSLDRDDYEQY
TRBJ1-1	TRBV12-5	many	TRBD1	ASGLTTGGNTEAF
TRBJ2-5	TRBV6-2/TRBV6-3	-	TRBD2	ASSASPGGEEGTQY
TRBJ1-4	TRBV2	many	-	ASEINRSPFEKLF
TRBJ2-1	TRBV25-1	-	TRBD2	ASSSHSGGLYNEQF
TRBJ2-1	TRBV6-5	few	TRBD2	ASSYRLAGGPGEQF
TRBJ2-3	TRBV7-2	-	TRBD2	ASSLSLGGRAFTTDTQY
TRBJ2-7	TRBV30	many	-	AWSAAGLSYEQY
TRBJ2-3	TRBV7-2	many	TRBD2	ASSSLAGAQRGQY
TRBJ2-1	TRBV5-5	many	-	ASSLRGDDYNEQF
TRBJ2-5	TRBV12-3/TRBV12-4	few	-	ASSSQGPLGTQY
TRBJ1-6	TRBV12-3/TRBV12-4	many	TRBD1	ASSLGQGDTNSPLH
TRBJ1-2	TRBV15	-	-	ATSRDRGLCGYT
TRBJ2-3	TRBV11-2	many	-	ASSLDRRGSGDTQY
TRBJ2-3	TRBV6-1	many	TRBD1	ASSPMTGTDTQY
TRBJ1-5	TRBV19	few	-	ASSMLDLRSQPQH
TRBJ1-1	TRBV28	few	-	ASSLSFGSVLKDRAF
TRBJ1-4	TRBV4-3	-	-	ASSTGLEEKLF
TRBJ1-1	TRBV11-3	many	TRBD1	ATSPGTGRDTEAF
TRBJ2-7	TRBV12-3/TRBV12-4	few	-	ASSYGLLSGEQY
TRBJ2-3	TRBV10-3	few	-	AIRPVPADTQY
TRBJ1-6	TRBV20-1	-	-	SAKRDFYNSPLH
TRBJ1-5	TRBV6-1	many	-	ASSYAGNQPQH
TRBJ1-1	TRBV6-1	many	-	ASSPYRAGTEAF
TRBJ2-7	TRBV27	many	-	ASSPIRQFHSYEQY
TRBJ1-1	TRBV3-1	few	TRBD1	ASSPRQGTWHTEAF
TRBJ1-1	TRBV27	many	-	ASSLRPLDRAF
TRBJ1-2	TRBV6-5	-	-	ASSYSWGNSYDGYT
TRBJ1-6	TRBV6-1	few	TRBD1	ASRKSGTGRSPLH
TRBJ2-5	TRBV5-1	few	TRBD2	ASSFRLAGAETQY
TRBJ2-7	TRBV7-2	-	-	ASSWGGLRTYEQY
TRBJ2-7	TRBV12-3/TRBV12-4	few	-	ASSLTGQGSYEQY
TRBJ2-1	TRBV20-1	many	TRBD1	SARPGGANEQF
TRBJ1-6	TRBV12-3/TRBV12-4	-	-	ASSFIKTPLH
TRBJ1-5	TRBV12-5	-	-	ASSAGAGNQPQH
TRBJ2-2	TRBV30	once	TRBD2	AWSQASGRPGELF
TRBJ1-1	TRBV5-1	few	TRBD1	ASSRGFGTGDTEAF
TRBJ2-7	TRBV7-9	many	TRBD1	ASSWPGQPSYEQY
TRBJ2-3	TRBV2	-	TRBD1	ASRRGTGGFSSTDTQY
TRBJ2-7	TRBV28	many	-	ASSFSVRTKSYEQY
TRBJ1-2	TRBV27	-	-	ASRQTSNYGYT
TRBJ1-4	TRBV18	-	-	ASSPFSGISTNEKLF
TRBJ2-1	TRBV10-1	-	-	ASSESLRGAQGVNEQF